This is a list of T cell receptor beta chains from one sample in a study of blood T cell repertoires in COVID-19. This table comes from immunoSEQ multiplex PCR, and its TCRdb copy is limited to in-frame clones, with some not included. Of around 100,000 clones in the sample, roughly 90% are singletons; the top ten hold around 3.4%. Material for sequencing was peripheral blood. These receptors originate from a woman aged 60-75 years with acute or convalescent COVID-19. Each CDR3 is given with its conserved first and last residue. Fields, in order: V gene, clone size, CDR3 length, D gene, J gene, CDR3 protein, CDR3 DNA. A D gene is named only where the DNA matches it firmly. Clone size is given for some rows only: seen once, a few or many times, or a class if the clone is expanded.

TRBV7-2,few,14,NA,TRBJ2-5,CASSFLGAQETQYF,TGTGCCAGCAGCTTTTTGGGGGCCCAAGAGACCCAGTACTTC
TRBV19,NA,15,NA,TRBJ1-4,CASSITGLTNEKLFF,TGTGCCAGTAGTATTACAGGGTTAACTAATGAAAAACTGTTTTTT
TRBV7-9,NA,16,TRBD1,TRBJ1-4,CASSLFLGQGAEKLFF,TGTGCCAGCAGCTTATTTTTGGGACAGGGGGCCGAAAAACTGTTTTTT
TRBV28,NA,12,NA,TRBJ2-2,CASSGNTGELFF,TGTGCCAGCAGCGGGAACACCGGGGAGCTGTTTTTT
TRBV27,NA,16,TRBD1,TRBJ1-2,CASSSDLRQGIYGYTF,TGTGCCAGCAGTTCAGACCTCAGACAGGGTATCTATGGCTACACCTTC
TRBV28,few,13,TRBD2,TRBJ2-7,CATASGSSYEQYF,TGTGCCACGGCTAGCGGGAGCTCCTACGAGCAGTACTTC
TRBV2,NA,14,TRBD1,TRBJ1-6,CASSLRDRDSPLHF,TGTGCCAGCAGTCTCCGGGACAGGGACTCACCCCTCCACTTT
TRBV28,NA,16,NA,TRBJ1-1,CASSLFGLQGNTEAFF,TGTGCCAGCAGTTTATTCGGCCTACAGGGTAACACTGAAGCTTTCTTT
TRBV20-1,NA,15,TRBD1,TRBJ1-4,CSASRTGGSNEKLFF,TGCAGTGCTAGTCGCACAGGGGGCTCTAATGAAAAACTGTTTTTT
TRBV7-6,NA,16,NA,TRBJ2-3,CASSDTMSGLRDTQYF,TGTGCCAGCAGCGACACCATGTCGGGACTTCGGGATACGCAGTATTTT
TRBV30,once,13,NA,TRBJ1-1,CACLGQWNTEVFF,TGTGCCTGCCTGGGACAATGGAACACTGAAGTTTTCTTT
TRBV5-4,NA,16,TRBD1,TRBJ1-4,CASSLGPGQLNEKLFF,TGTGCCAGCAGCTTGGGGCCGGGACAGCTGAATGAAAAACTGTTTTTT
TRBV6-6,NA,15,TRBD2,TRBJ2-3,CASMLGLAVTDTQYF,TGTGCCAGCATGTTGGGACTAGCAGTCACAGATACGCAGTATTTT
TRBV5-5,NA,13,NA,TRBJ2-3,CASSVEGAQFQYF,TGTGCCAGCAGCGTTGAAGGGGCTCAGTTCCAGTATTTT
TRBV6-1,few,18,NA,TRBJ2-2,CASSEAAPLAAFFGELFF,TGTGCCAGCAGTGAAGCGGCCCCTTTGGCCGCATTTTTCGGGGAGCTGTTTTTT
TRBV3-1/TRBV3-2,NA,15,NA,TRBJ1-1,CASSQEQGMNTEAFF,TGTGCCAGCAGCCAAGAGCAGGGGATGAACACTGAAGCTTTCTTT
TRBV4-1,NA,15,NA,TRBJ1-1,CASSLTPTAQPAAFF,TGCGCCAGCAGCCTCACCCCGACAGCTCAGCCTGCGGCTTTCTTT